These 18 T cell receptor beta chains came from one sample sequenced in a study of T cells after yellow fever vaccination. TCRdb passed the 5' RACE reads through MiXCR, listing each CDR3 protein once. The profile shows 250,000 or so distinct CDR3 sequences, around 3.5% of them singletons. The sample in question was PBMCs, obtained 15 days after the yellow fever booster vaccination. The source of these receptors is a man aged 18 to 29 who received the YFV17D yellow fever vaccine.

This clonotype was detected ten times or more. V gene TRBV12-3 or TRBV12-4 combines with J gene TRBJ2-1; possible D gene TRBD1, 6 bases. The ends were cut back, 7 bases at V and 6 bases at J, with 25 bases in the middle. This CDR3 is 17 amino acids long. CDR3 in amino acids: CASKPRQAFLLINEQFF. The CDR3 DNA sequence: TGTGCCAGCAAGCCTCGACAGGCCTTCCTGCTTATCAATGAGCAGTTCTTC.

About this clonotype itself: This clone may be a read error of a much larger clone one base away. The chain combines TRBV6-6 with TRBJ2-3; no definite D call. The germline gives CDR1 MNHNY, CDR2 SVGAGI (reference sequence). Deletions cut 6 bases from V and 4 bases from J, with 11 bases between. The CDR3 is made up of 13 amino acids. The CDR3 coding sequence is TGTGCCAGCAGAATCCCAAGCGCAGATACGCAGTATTTT. This translates into CASRIPSADTQYF.

This clonotype occurred many times. This rearrangement joins TRBV7-3 to TRBJ2-2; D uncertain. The CDR3 is 14 amino acids. Deletions cut 2 bases from V and 6 bases from J, with 10 bases between. From germline, CDR1 is SGHTA and CDR2 FQGTGA. CDR3 DNA: TGTGCCAGCAGCTTAGGGCAAAGCCCCGGGGAGCTGTTTTTT. As protein: CASSLGQSPGELFF.

This clonotype occurred many times. The chain combines TRBV5-1 with TRBJ1-4; no clear D. Trimming stripped 0 bases from V and 4 bases from J, with 10 bases between. The CDR3 loop spans 15 amino acids. Germline V lookup: CDR1 SGHRS, CDR2 YFSETQ. The CDR3 DNA reads TGCGCCAGCAGCTTGGTCGGAAGGTTTAATGAAAAACTGTTTTTT. This encodes CASSLVGRFNEKLFF.

This clonotype was detected ten times or more. The genes are TRBV5-4 and TRBJ2-1; D is unclear. This CDR3 region has 14 residues. Germline V gives CDR1 SGHNT, CDR2 YYREEE (reference sequence). Trimming removed 0 bases at V and 8 bases at J, with 12 bases between. CDR3 nucleotide sequence: TGTGCCAGCAGCTTGGGTCCGAGCATCGATGAGCAGTTCTTC. Protein product: CASSLGPSIDEQFF.

This clonotype was seen at least ten times. The V call is TRBV20-1, the J call TRBJ2-7, with 7 bases identical to TRBD2. CDR3 length: 14 residues. Germline lookup yields CDR1 DFQATT and CDR2 SNEGSKA (reference sequence). V lost 0 bases to trimming and J lost 3 bases; unmatched junction nucleotides: 5. As DNA, the CDR3 is TGCAGTGCTAGAGAGGGAGGGGCTGGCTACGAGCAGTACGTC. Residues: CSAREGGAGYEQYV.

This clonotype was counted ten times or more. The CDR3 loop is CASSWESGGEQFF. DNA of the CDR3: TGTGCCAGCAGCTGGGAGAGCGGGGGGGAGCAGTTCTTC. V is TRBV7-9 and J is TRBJ2-1, with 9 bases lining up with TRBD2. The germline CDR1 and CDR2 sequences are SEHNR and FQNEAQ (reference sequence). The CDR3 length is 13 residues. After removal of 4 bases from V and 10 bases from J, the junction contained 5 bases not matched to a gene.

This clonotype was counted ten times or more. This rearrangement joins TRBV3-1 to TRBJ2-3; the D is unclear. Trimming removed 3 bases at V and 4 bases at J, with 11 bases between. CDR3 length equals 14 residues. The germline gives CDR1 LGHDT, CDR2 YNNKEL (reference sequence). The CDR3 DNA reads TGTGCCAGCAGCCATGCTGACTGGGCAGATACGCAGTATTTT. It yields the protein CASSHADWADTQYF.

Many counts were recorded for this clonotype. The chain links TRBV19 to TRBJ2-3; possible D gene TRBD2, 5 bases. Trimming stripped 6 bases from V and 4 bases from J, with 11 bases between. The germline V gene encodes CDR1 LNHDA and CDR2 SQIVND (reference sequence). The CDR3 has 13 residues. This chain's CDR3 is CASRTRGADTQYF. Here the CDR3 DNA reads TGTGCCAGTAGGACCCGGGGAGCAGATACGCAGTATTTT.

This clonotype was seen repeatedly, ten times or more. The chain has TRBV12-3 or TRBV12-4 and TRBJ1-5; unclear D gene. The CDR3 is made up of 14 amino acids. The ends were cut back, 0 bases at V and 9 bases at J, with 12 bases in the middle. The CDR3, as DNA: TGTGCCAGCAGTTTAGCGCTGCAAGGTCGGCCCCAGCATTTT. As protein: CASSLALQGRPQHF.

In its sample, this clonotype was seen many times. The V and J genes are TRBV12-3 or TRBV12-4 and TRBJ1-6; D is perhaps TRBD1 (5 bases). The CDR3 is 15 residues long. V was clipped by 5 bases and J by 7 bases, with 15 bases between them. The CDR3 sequence is CASSPPPGPNSPLHF. DNA for the CDR3: TGTGCCAGCAGTCCGCCCCCGGGACCGAATTCACCCCTCCACTTT.

This clonotype has a count of ten or more. The chain recombines TRBV7-7 with TRBJ1-2; TRBD1 might be the D (5 bases). Trimming took off 8 bases at V and 2 bases at J, with 9 bases between the two ends. CDR1 is SSHAT, CDR2 FNYEAQ, per germline (reference sequence). The CDR3 has 12 amino acids. The CDR3, as DNA: TGTGCCAGCCCAGGGACGAACTATGGCTACACCTTC. Its protein product is CASPGTNYGYTF.

This clonotype came up many times. The chain joins TRBV20-1 to TRBJ1-6, with D possibly matching TRBD1 (6 bases). CDR3 size: 16 residues. Germline CDR1 reads DFQATT; CDR2 reads SNEGSKA (reference sequence). V was shortened by 5 bases and J by 7 bases, with 21 bases between the two germline ends. The CDR3 region has the DNA TGCAGTGCTTCGAAGACAGGCCCAAGCCAAAATTCACCCCTCCACTTT. Encoded protein: CSASKTGPSQNSPLHF.

The sample holds many counts of this clonotype. The chain links TRBV3-1 to TRBJ2-3; 11 nucleotides match TRBD2. V trimming: 3 bases; J trimming: 3 bases; junction bases outside the gene matches: 5. Germline values: CDR1 LGHDT, CDR2 YNNKEL (reference sequence). This CDR3 comprises 16 residues. CDR3 region: CASSQLRLAGTDTQYF. CDR3 in DNA: TGTGCCAGCAGCCAGCTGAGACTAGCGGGGACAGATACGCAGTATTTT.

Ten or more counts support this clonotype. The chain carries TRBV4-1 and TRBJ2-7, with D tentatively TRBD2 (5 bases). Deletions cut 8 bases from V and 12 bases from J, with 17 bases between. Germline V lookup: CDR1 MGHRA, CDR2 YSYEKL. The CDR3 spans 11 residues. The CDR3 is CASPPGLHTYV. The CDR3 DNA sequence: TGCGCCAGCCCCCCCGGACTCCACACGTACGTC.

This clonotype was observed at least ten times. The chain employs TRBV5-1 and TRBJ2-3, with D possibly being TRBD1 (6 bases). The CDR3 length is 14 residues. Looked up from germline, CDR1 is SGHRS and CDR2 is YFSETQ. The ends were cut back, 4 bases at V and 0 bases at J, with 9 bases in the middle. CDR3 in DNA: TGCGCCAGCAGCCCCCAGGGGAGCACAGATACGCAGTATTTT. Protein product: CASSPQGSTDTQYF.

This clonotype was seen at least ten times. The genes are TRBV6-5 and TRBJ2-3; perhaps TRBD1 as D (5 bases). Trimming took off 0 bases at V and 4 bases at J, with 17 bases between the two ends. The germline V gene encodes CDR1 MNHEY and CDR2 SVGAGI. There are 17 residues in the CDR3. The DNA of the CDR3 is TGTGCCAGCAGTTACTCCTGGGCCTCCGAAGGGGCAGATACGCAGTATTTT. It translates to CASSYSWASEGADTQYF.

This clonotype was observed at least ten times. The J gene is TRBJ2-5, the V gene TRBV24-1, with D unresolved. CDR1 and CDR2 from the germline V gene are KGHDR and SFDVKD. Trimming removed 0 bases at V and 5 bases at J, with 6 bases between. The CDR3 has 13 residues. In DNA form, the CDR3 reads TGTGCCACCAGTGATTTGTACAGTGAGACCCAGTACTTC. This encodes CATSDLYSETQYF.